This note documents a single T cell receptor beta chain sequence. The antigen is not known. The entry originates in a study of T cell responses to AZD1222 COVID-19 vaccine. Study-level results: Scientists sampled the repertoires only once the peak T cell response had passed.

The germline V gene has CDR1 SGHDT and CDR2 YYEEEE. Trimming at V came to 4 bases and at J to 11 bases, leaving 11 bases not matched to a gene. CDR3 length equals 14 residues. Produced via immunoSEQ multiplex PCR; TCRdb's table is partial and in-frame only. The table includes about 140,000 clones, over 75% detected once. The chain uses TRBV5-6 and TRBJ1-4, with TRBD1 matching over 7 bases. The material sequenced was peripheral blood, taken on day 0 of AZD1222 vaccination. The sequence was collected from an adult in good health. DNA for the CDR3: TGTGCCAGCAGCCAGGGACAGCCCCTGAGGAAACTGTTTTTT. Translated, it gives CASSQGQPLRKLFF.